The 24 T cell receptor beta chains in this list originate from one sample, sequenced in a study of blood T cell repertoires in COVID-19. Sequencing used immunoSEQ multiplex PCR; TCRdb keeps in-frame clones, though not all of them. The sample records 120,000 to 150,000 clones, about four fifths being singletons. The specimen was PBMCs or T cells enriched from blood (not recorded which). Every receptor here comes from a woman between 45 and 65 years old with acute COVID-19.

The genes are TRBV18 and TRBJ2-1; TRBD1 aligns across 7 bases. Germline CDR1 and CDR2: KGHSH and LQKENI. The CDR3 consists of 15 residues. Trimming cost V 6 bases and J 0 bases; bases outside gene matches: 5. The CDR3 DNA reads TGTGCCAGCTCTCCGGGACAGAGCTCCTACAATGAGCAGTTCTTC. Protein product: CASSPGQSSYNEQFF.

This chain connects TRBV7-2 to TRBJ1-5; 7 nucleotides match TRBD1. The CDR3 contains 14 residues. V lost 1 base and J lost 5; bases outside the gene matches: 2. CDR1 SGHTA and CDR2 FQGNSA come from the germline V gene. The CDR3 DNA reads TGTGCCAGCAGCTTAGTGGGGACAGATCAGCCCCAGCATTTT. Encoded protein: CASSLVGTDQPQHF.

This clone occurred once. The chain recombines TRBV5-1 with TRBJ2-5; D is uncertain. Trimming removed 4 bases from V and 0 bases from J, with 4 bases in between. Germline V gene sequence: CDR1 SGHRS, CDR2 YFSETQ. This CDR3 comprises 12 residues. CDR3 region: CASSPDQETQYF. DNA for the CDR3: TGCGCCAGCAGCCCTGACCAAGAGACCCAGTACTTC. Combining the CDR3 with reference TRBV5-1 and TRBJ2-5 gives the whole variable domain KAGVTQTPRYLIKTRGQQVTLSCSPISGHRSVSWYQQTPGQGLQFLFEYFSETQRNKGNFPGRFSGRQFSNSRSEMNVSTLELGDSALYLCASSPDQETQYFGPGTRLLVL.

V is TRBV18 and J is TRBJ2-7, with 9 bases fitting TRBD2. Trimming removed 2 bases from V and 5 bases from J; junction bases left unmatched: 13. Germline CDR1 and CDR2: KGHSH and LQKENI. CDR3 length equals 17 residues. The CDR3 nucleotides are TGTGCCAGCTCACCATCCCTTAGCGGGAGAGGGATCCACGAGCAGTACTTC. It translates to CASSPSLSGRGIHEQYF.

The CDR3 protein is CASSPITGGGTEAFF. CDR3 in DNA: TGCGCCAGCAGCCCAATAACAGGGGGAGGGACTGAAGCTTTCTTT. The chain recombines TRBV5-1 with TRBJ1-1, with TRBD1 matching 8 bases. The CDR3 is made up of 15 amino acids. The junction had 10 bases not matched to a gene; V was cut back by 4 bases and J by 5 bases. Germline V lookup: CDR1 SGHRS, CDR2 YFSETQ.

This chain uses TRBV11-2 with TRBJ2-5; D is unclear. Trimming removed 2 bases at V and 2 bases at J, with 9 bases between. The V gene's germline CDR1 is SGHAT and CDR2 FQNNGV. The CDR3 loop spans 14 amino acids. CDR3 region: CASSLFAPQETQYF. CDR3 nucleotide sequence: TGTGCCAGCAGCTTATTTGCGCCTCAAGAGACCCAGTACTTC.

Notes on this clone: This may arise from a read error, as a much more abundant clone is one base away. The V and J genes are TRBV7-6 and TRBJ2-3; D perhaps matches TRBD1 (5 bases). This CDR3 spans 14 amino acids. Germline CDR1 SGHVS, CDR2 FNYEAQ. The V end lost 2 bases, the J end lost 0 bases, and 6 bases lay between the germline ends. Written as DNA, the CDR3 is TGTGCCAGCAGCTTACGACAGAGCACAGATACGCAGTATTTT. This gives the protein CASSLRQSTDTQYF.

This rearrangement joins TRBV29-1 to TRBJ1-4, with unresolved D. Germline V gene sequence: CDR1 SQVTM, CDR2 ANQGSEA. Deletions cut 0 bases from V and 8 bases from J, with 7 bases between. This CDR3 is built from 12 residues. The CDR3 here is CSVEDLSEKLFF. CDR3 DNA sequence: TGCAGCGTTGAAGATCTTAGCGAAAAACTGTTTTTT.

V and J are TRBV24-1 and TRBJ1-2; 8 nucleotides match TRBD1. V lost 6 bases and J lost 2; bases outside the gene matches: 4. This CDR3 is built from 14 residues. Germline loops: CDR1 KGHDR, CDR2 SFDVKD. The CDR3 protein is CATSPGQVNYGYTF. CDR3 bases: TGTGCCACCAGTCCGGGACAGGTGAACTATGGCTACACCTTC.

The rearrangement uses TRBV5-1 and TRBJ1-6; 12 bases are shared with TRBD1. Germline CDR1 is SGHRS and CDR2 is YFSETQ. The CDR3 has 17 amino acids. V lost 1 base, J lost 7 bases, and 6 bases stayed unmatched. The CDR3 nucleotides read TGCGCCAGCAGCTTGACTCCGGGACAGGGGGCGAATTCACCCCTCCACTTT. It specifies CASSLTPGQGANSPLHF.

The chain uses TRBV19 and TRBJ2-7; the match to TRBD2 covers 7 bases. This CDR3 contains 15 residues. The germline CDR1 and CDR2 sequences are LNHDA and SQIVND (reference sequence). Trimming at V came to 2 bases and at J to 1 base, leaving 5 bases not matched to a gene. The CDR3 coding sequence is TGTGCCAGTAGTATAAGGGAGGGCTTATCCTACGAGCAGTACTTC. As protein: CASSIREGLSYEQYF.

The rearrangement uses TRBV18 and TRBJ1-5, with D perhaps TRBD1 (5 bases). CDR1 and CDR2 from the germline V gene are KGHSH and LQKENI. The CDR3 covers 14 residues. Trimming left V 6 bases short and J 6 bases short, with 15 bases between. CDR3 sequence (DNA): TGTGCCAGCTCCTCTACCAGGGTGCGTCAGCCCCAGCATTTT. Encoded protein: CASSSTRVRQPQHF.

The J gene is TRBJ1-1, the V gene TRBV10-3; no reliable D call. The germline gives CDR1 ENHRY, CDR2 SYGVKD. V was trimmed by 10 bases and J by 3 bases, leaving 15 bases between them. This CDR3 region has 13 residues. CDR3 region: CASQWREDTEAFF. The CDR3 DNA follows: TGTGCCAGCCAGTGGCGGGAGGACACTGAAGCTTTCTTT.

The J gene is TRBJ1-5, the V gene TRBV12-3 or TRBV12-4; the match to TRBD1 covers 7 bases. This CDR3 spans 13 amino acids. V shed 7 bases, J shed 11 bases, and the junction held 11 bases outside the gene matches. CDR3 amino acids: CASTSTGSWSQHF. The CDR3 nucleotides read TGTGCCAGCACATCGACAGGGTCCTGGTCCCAGCATTTT.

J is TRBJ2-1 and V is TRBV3-1 (or the pseudogene TRBV3-2); 9 nucleotides match TRBD2. CDR1 and CDR2 from the germline V gene are LGHDT and YNNKEL (reference sequence). Trimming took 2 bases from V and 9 from J; bases not matched to a gene: 11. CDR3 length equals 16 residues. CDR3 region: CASSQITLAGYGEQFF. Written as DNA, the CDR3 is TGTGCCAGCAGCCAAATCACGCTAGCGGGATATGGTGAGCAGTTCTTC.

The J gene is TRBJ2-1, the V gene TRBV3-1 (or the pseudogene TRBV3-2), with TRBD2 matching over 10 bases. Germline values: CDR1 LGHDT, CDR2 YNNKEL (reference sequence). V lost 0 bases and J lost 3; bases outside the gene matches: 8. The CDR3 consists of 18 residues. The CDR3 nucleotides read TGTGCCAGCAGCCAAGAGGGAAGCGGGAGGGGGATCTACAATGAGCAGTTCTTC. It yields the protein CASSQEGSGRGIYNEQFF.

This sequence joins TRBV5-6 and TRBJ2-5; 9 bases fit TRBD2. The junction had 8 bases not matched to a gene; V was cut back by 3 bases and J by 5 bases. The CDR3 totals 15 residues. Germline CDR1 is SGHDT and CDR2 is YYEEEE. CDR3 protein: CASSSLAGFRETQYF. The CDR3 DNA follows: TGTGCCAGCAGCTCGCTAGCGGGATTCCGGGAGACCCAGTACTTC.

The V call is TRBV4-2, the J call TRBJ2-3, with 7 bases aligning to TRBD2. Germline V gene data show CDR1 as LGHNA and CDR2 as YNFKEQ. J gave up 7 bases and V 2 bases, and 9 bases lay outside the gene matches. CDR3 length equals 15 residues. The CDR3 DNA follows: TGTGCCAGCAGCCAATCGGAGGGAGGGCCATATACGCAGTATTTT. It specifies CASSQSEGGPYTQYF.

The gene calls are TRBV9 and TRBJ1-1; TRBD1 matches 7 bases. The junction had 7 bases not matched to a gene; V was cut back by 3 bases and J by 5 bases. Per the germline V gene, CDR1 is SGDLS and CDR2 is YYNGEE. CDR3 length equals 14 residues. Here the CDR3 reads CASSDGQARTEAFF. In nucleotides, the CDR3 is TGTGCCAGCAGCGACGGACAGGCTCGGACTGAAGCTTTCTTT. Full variable domain (missing parts from reference TRBV9 and TRBJ1-1): DSGVTQTPKHLITATGQRVTLRCSPRSGDLSVYWYQQSLDQGLQFLIQYYNGEERAKGNILERFSAQQFPDLHSELNLSSLELGDSALYFCASSDGQARTEAFFGQGTRLTVV.

V is TRBV28 and J is TRBJ1-3, with unresolved D. CDR3 length equals 15 residues. Germline V gene lookup returns CDR1 MDHEN and CDR2 SYDVKM. V was trimmed by 3 bases and J by 0 bases, leaving 9 bases between them. The CDR3, as DNA: TGTGCCAGCAGTTTGGAGGCGAGCTCTGGAAACACCATATATTTT. This encodes CASSLEASSGNTIYF.

J is TRBJ2-5 and V is TRBV6-2 or TRBV6-3; 11 bases are a match to TRBD2. J lost 1 base, V lost 2 bases, and 3 bases had no gene match. Germline lookup yields CDR1 MNHEY and CDR2 SVGEGT. CDR3 length: 16 amino acids. For the CDR3, the DNA is TGTGCCAGCAGTTACGGGACTAGCGGAGGCCAAGAGACCCAGTACTTC. It codes for CASSYGTSGGQETQYF.

The chain carries TRBV5-1 and TRBJ1-3; perhaps TRBD1 as D (6 bases). CDR1 SGHRS and CDR2 YFSETQ come from the germline V gene. This CDR3 is built from 16 residues. V shed 4 bases and J shed 0 bases, with 14 bases lying between them. This CDR3 reads CASSLNDRYSGNTIYF. Written as DNA, the CDR3 is TGCGCCAGCAGCCTAAATGACAGGTACTCTGGAAACACCATATATTTT.

The chain carries TRBV19 and TRBJ1-5; possible D gene TRBD1, 5 bases. Germline assignment: CDR1 LNHDA and CDR2 SQIVND (reference sequence). There are 17 residues in the CDR3. Between the trimmed V and J ends, which lost 4 bases and 0 bases, there was a span of 16 bases. CDR3 bases: TGTGCCAGTAGTACTTCGACAGATAGCCATAGCAATCAGCCCCAGCATTTT. Its protein product is CASSTSTDSHSNQPQHF. The full variable domain, in which reference TRBV19 and TRBJ1-5 provide the parts outside the CDR3, is DGGITQSPKYLFRKEGQNVTLSCEQNLNHDAMYWYRQDPGQGLRLIYYSQIVNDFQKGDIAEGYSVSREKKESFPLTVTSAQKNPTAFYLCASSTSTDSHSNQPQHFGDGTRLSIL.

This sequence joins TRBV6-5 and TRBJ1-2, with D possibly matching TRBD1 (5 bases). Germline CDR1 is MNHEY and CDR2 is SVGAGI. This CDR3 spans 12 amino acids. V was pared by 6 bases and J by 10 bases, with 15 bases between. CDR3 in amino acids: CASSGTLIAYTF. As DNA, the CDR3 is TGTGCCAGCAGCGGGACTCTTATTGCCTACACCTTC.